A single sample gave rise to the 23 T cell receptor beta chains below, sequenced in a study of graft-versus-host responses after intestinal transplantation. Clones were sequenced by immunoSEQ multiplex PCR, and TCRdb holds only the in-frame ones, with some missing. The sample records over 85,000 clones, approximately 92% being singletons. The antigens these receptors bind are not known. The starting material was unstimulated CD8+ T cells sorted from spleen or lymph node cells, obtained before intestinal transplant. The receptors were gathered from a human donor who received an intestinal transplant.

The chain carries TRBV11-3 and TRBJ2-1, with D possibly matching TRBD2 (6 bases). With 1 base removed from V and 0 bases from J, the gap between germline ends came to 10 bases. Germline CDR1 is SGHNT and CDR2 is YENEEA. The CDR3 runs to 16 residues. The CDR3 protein is CASSLAAGSSYNEQFF. In DNA, the CDR3 is TGTGCCAGCAGCTTAGCGGCGGGGAGCTCCTACAATGAGCAGTTCTTC.

The rearrangement joins TRBV27 to TRBJ1-2; tentatively, D is TRBD1 (5 bases). Trimming cost V 5 bases and J 4 bases, with 17 bases left between them. The CDR3 covers 15 residues. CDR1 is MNHEY, CDR2 SMNVEV, per germline (reference sequence). CDR3 protein: CASSPRLQASYGYTF. The CDR3 DNA follows: TGTGCCAGCAGTCCCCGATTACAGGCCAGCTATGGCTACACCTTC.

The gene calls are TRBV9 and TRBJ2-2; tentative D call: TRBD2 (7 bases). Trimming removed 1 base at V and 3 bases at J, with 22 bases between. The CDR3 sequence is 19 residues long. Germline V gives CDR1 SGDLS, CDR2 YYNGEE. The CDR3 loop is CASSVLSLSVGGDTGELFF. CDR3 DNA sequence: TGTGCCAGCAGCGTATTAAGTCTATCGGTAGGGGGGGACACCGGGGAGCTGTTTTTT.

This sequence joins TRBV5-6 and TRBJ1-1; unclear D gene. Germline lookup yields CDR1 SGHDT and CDR2 YYEEEE. Trimming shortened V by 1 base and J by 1 base, and 17 bases separated the two germline ends. This CDR3 is built from 17 residues. As DNA, the CDR3 is TGTGCCAGCAGCTTGTCAACGTCTTATCGCGGGAACACTGAAGCTTTCTTT. It is translated as CASSLSTSYRGNTEAFF.

The chain joins TRBV7-9 to TRBJ1-4; 8 nucleotides line up with TRBD1. The junction had 12 bases not matched to a gene; V was cut back by 5 bases and J by 4 bases. CDR1 is SEHNR and CDR2 is FQNEAQ in the germline V gene (reference sequence). CDR3 length equals 17 residues. DNA for the CDR3: TGTGCCAGCAGCCCCCGGGACAGGACCGATTATAATGAAAAACTGTTTTTT. Its protein is CASSPRDRTDYNEKLFF.

The J gene is TRBJ2-5, the V gene TRBV14, with TRBD2 matching 15 bases. Germline loops: CDR1 SGHDN, CDR2 FVKESK. The ends lost 3 bases at V and 4 bases at J; junction bases unmatched: 0. This CDR3 spans 15 amino acids. In nucleotides, the CDR3 is TGTGCCAGCAGCCAGGGACTAGCGGGGGGAGAGACCCAGTACTTC. It codes for CASSQGLAGGETQYF. Supplemented by reference TRBV14 and TRBJ2-5, the full variable domain reads EAGVTQFPSHSVIEKGQTVTLRCDPISGHDNLYWYRRVMGKEIKFLLHFVKESKQDESGMPNNRFLAERTGGTYSTLKVQPAELEDSGVYFCASSQGLAGGETQYFGPGTRLLVL.

Of note for this clone: The sample contains more than one DNA sequence encoding this CDR3. J is TRBJ2-3 and V is TRBV5-1; 9 positions match TRBD2. The CDR3 is made up of 17 amino acids. The junction had 14 bases not matched to a gene; V was cut back by 5 bases and J by 4 bases. Germline V gene sequence: CDR1 SGHRS, CDR2 YFSETQ. The CDR3 sequence: CASSHKLAGGMADTQYF. CDR3 bases: TGCGCCAGCAGTCACAAACTGGCGGGAGGGATGGCAGATACGCAGTATTTT.

The chain has TRBV6-5 and TRBJ2-7; 7 bases align to TRBD1. This CDR3 is built from 14 residues. V lost 2 bases to trimming and J lost 3 bases; unmatched junction nucleotides: 4. Germline-derived CDR1 and CDR2 are MNHEY and SVGAGI. The CDR3 loop is CASSYAQGVYEQYF. The CDR3 DNA is TGTGCCAGCAGTTACGCCCAGGGGGTCTACGAGCAGTACTTC.

This rearrangement joins TRBV4-3 to TRBJ1-1, with D perhaps matching TRBD1 (6 bases). Between the trimmed V and J ends, which lost 3 bases and 0 bases, there was a span of 23 bases. Germline V lookup: CDR1 LGHNA, CDR2 YSLEER. The CDR3 has 19 amino acids. The CDR3 DNA sequence: TGCGCCAGCAGCCATCTCGATCCAGGGGCCGAACCGTTGAACACTGAAGCTTTCTTT. Amino acids: CASSHLDPGAEPLNTEAFF.

The CDR3 protein is CASNDGTSGSPETQYF. The CDR3 DNA sequence: TGTGCCAGCAACGACGGGACTAGCGGGAGTCCTGAGACCCAGTACTTC. The rearrangement joins TRBV5-6 to TRBJ2-5; TRBD2 matches 14 bases. J gave up 5 bases and V 6 bases, and 9 bases lay outside the gene matches. The CDR3 sequence is 16 residues long. Germline CDR1 SGHDT, CDR2 YYEEEE.

About this clone itself: Distinct nucleotide sequences in the sample also encode this CDR3. This chain connects TRBV14 to TRBJ2-7; TRBD1 matches at 8 bases. Germline values: CDR1 SGHDN, CDR2 FVKESK. Unmatched junction bases numbered 5, after V lost 4 bases and J lost 3 bases. The CDR3 consists of 14 residues. CDR3 sequence: CASSPGQGNYEQYF. The CDR3, as DNA: TGTGCCAGCAGCCCCGGACAGGGTAACTACGAGCAGTACTTC.

The CDR3 is CASSVEQGHISTDTQYF. Written as DNA, the CDR3 is TGTGCCAGCAGCGTCGAACAGGGTCATATTAGCACAGATACGCAGTATTTT. The genes are TRBV9 and TRBJ2-3, with D possibly TRBD1 on 6 matching bases. CDR1 is SGDLS and CDR2 is YYNGEE in the germline V gene. V lost 2 bases, J lost 0 bases, and 16 bases lay in between. The length of the CDR3 is 17 residues.

The chain links TRBV7-8 to TRBJ2-7, with 7 nucleotides matching TRBD1. The CDR3 is 13 residues long. The V segment lost 6 bases and the J segment 5 bases; nucleotides outside the gene matches: 7. Germline V gene sequence: CDR1 SGHVS, CDR2 FQNEAQ. CDR3 DNA: TGTGCCAGCAGTTCTACAGGGGACGACGAGCAGTACTTC. Translating it yields CASSSTGDDEQYF.

The CDR3 sequence is CASGQGGYNEQFF. The CDR3 region has the DNA TGTGCATCGGGACAGGGCGGTTACAATGAGCAGTTCTTC. The rearrangement uses TRBV9 and TRBJ2-1; 9 bases align to TRBD1. Germline CDR1 SGDLS, CDR2 YYNGEE. The CDR3 has 13 residues.

J is TRBJ1-6 and V is TRBV10-3, with D possibly TRBD1 on 5 matching bases. V lost 4 bases, J lost 10 bases, and 14 bases lay in between. This CDR3 region has 14 residues. Germline V gives CDR1 ENHRY, CDR2 SYGVKD. This CDR3 reads CAISGGGELSPLHF. As DNA, the CDR3 is TGTGCCATCAGTGGGGGAGGGGAGCTCTCACCCCTCCACTTT.

In this sample, this clone turned up once. This rearrangement joins TRBV9 to TRBJ1-2; a weak D match, TRBD1 (5 bases). Germline CDR1 and CDR2: SGDLS and YYNGEE. The CDR3 is 17 residues long. Trimming cost V 0 bases and J 7 bases, with 22 bases left between them. In DNA, the CDR3 is TGTGCCAGCAGCGTAGGTCGGGGGTCCCCCTCTCCGGTTGGCTACACCTTC. This sequence encodes CASSVGRGSPSPVGYTF.

V usage is TRBV15 and J usage is TRBJ1-3; 9 bases agree with TRBD1. The V gene's germline CDR1 is LNHNV and CDR2 YYDKDF (reference sequence). This CDR3 has 15 residues. Trimming took 0 bases from V and 8 from J; bases not matched to a gene: 5. CDR3 sequence (DNA): TGTGCCACCAGCAGAGATCTGGGACAGGGACACACCATATATTTT. Its protein is CATSRDLGQGHTIYF.

J is TRBJ2-3 and V is TRBV7-2, with D perhaps matching TRBD2 (5 bases). CDR3 length: 16 amino acids. Germline lookup yields CDR1 SGHTA and CDR2 FQGNSA. V lost 1 base and J lost 2, with 13 bases in between. The CDR3 DNA sequence: TGTGCCAGCAGCTTAGGGGCTAGCTTCCTCACAGATACGCAGTATTTT. Translated, it gives CASSLGASFLTDTQYF.

V gene TRBV19 combines with J gene TRBJ2-1, with TRBD2 matching over 10 bases. The ends lost 3 bases at V and 7 bases at J; junction bases unmatched: 21. The CDR3 loop spans 20 amino acids. Germline values: CDR1 LNHDA, CDR2 SQIVND (reference sequence). The CDR3 is CASSMRGIVEREGPRNEQFF. The CDR3 DNA reads TGTGCCAGTAGTATGAGAGGGATAGTTGAGCGGGAGGGCCCTCGGAATGAGCAGTTCTTC.

V is TRBV4-1 and J is TRBJ2-1, with 10 bases that match TRBD1. The ends lost 2 bases at V and 5 bases at J; junction bases unmatched: 12. There are 18 residues in the CDR3. The germline V gene has CDR1 MGHRA and CDR2 YSYEKL. The CDR3: CASSQFGGTGQGNNEQFF. The DNA of the CDR3 is TGCGCCAGCAGCCAATTCGGGGGAACGGGACAGGGGAACAATGAGCAGTTCTTC.

The rearrangement uses TRBV19 and TRBJ2-7; 9 bases match TRBD1. Trimming cost V 6 bases and J 4 bases; bases outside gene matches: 4. CDR3 length: 13 amino acids. Germline-derived CDR1 and CDR2 are LNHDA and SQIVND (reference sequence). This CDR3 reads CASRETGGYEQYF. The CDR3 DNA follows: TGTGCCAGTAGAGAGACAGGGGGATACGAGCAGTACTTC.

The rearrangement uses TRBV4-1 and TRBJ2-7, with TRBD2 matching over 10 bases. CDR3 length: 17 residues. Germline V gene sequence: CDR1 MGHRA, CDR2 YSYEKL. V was pared by 1 base and J by 2 bases, with 8 bases of the junction left unmatched. CDR3 in DNA: TGCGCCAGCAGCCAAGCGGTAGCGGGGGGAACTCCCTACGAGCAGTACTTC. Amino acid sequence: CASSQAVAGGTPYEQYF.

This chain connects TRBV30 to TRBJ2-3; TRBD2 is a possible D gene (5 bases). Germline V gives CDR1 GTSNPN, CDR2 SVGIG (reference sequence). Trimming stripped 3 bases from V and 6 bases from J, with 16 bases between. CDR3 length: 14 residues. The CDR3 region has the DNA TGTGCCTGGAGACTAGGCGCCCAGTCCGATACGCAGTATTTT. Residues: CAWRLGAQSDTQYF.